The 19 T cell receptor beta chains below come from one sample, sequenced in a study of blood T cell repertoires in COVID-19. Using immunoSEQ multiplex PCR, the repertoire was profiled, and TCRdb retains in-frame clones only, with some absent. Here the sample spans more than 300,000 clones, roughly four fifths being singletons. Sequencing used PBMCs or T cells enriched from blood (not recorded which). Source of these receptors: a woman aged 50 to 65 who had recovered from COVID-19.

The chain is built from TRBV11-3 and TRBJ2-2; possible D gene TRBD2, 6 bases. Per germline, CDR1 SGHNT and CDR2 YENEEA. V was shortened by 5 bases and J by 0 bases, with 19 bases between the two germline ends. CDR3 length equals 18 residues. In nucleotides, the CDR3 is TGTGCCAGCAGCCCCCGGTATAGCGGAGTCGCGAACACCGGGGAGCTGTTTTTT. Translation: CASSPRYSGVANTGELFF.

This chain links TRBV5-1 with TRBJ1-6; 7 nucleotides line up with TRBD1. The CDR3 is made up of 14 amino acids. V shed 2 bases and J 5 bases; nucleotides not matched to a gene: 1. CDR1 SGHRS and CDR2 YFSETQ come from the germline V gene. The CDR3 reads CASSFGQDNSPLHF. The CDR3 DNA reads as TGCGCCAGCAGCTTCGGACAGGATAATTCACCCCTCCACTTT.

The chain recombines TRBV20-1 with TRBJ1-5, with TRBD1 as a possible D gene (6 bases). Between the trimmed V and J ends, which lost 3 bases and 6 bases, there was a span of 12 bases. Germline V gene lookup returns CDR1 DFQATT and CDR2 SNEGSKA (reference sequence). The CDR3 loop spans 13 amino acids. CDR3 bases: TGCAGTGCTAGTCGGGGGGCGGGTCAGCCCCAGCATTTT. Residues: CSASRGAGQPQHF.

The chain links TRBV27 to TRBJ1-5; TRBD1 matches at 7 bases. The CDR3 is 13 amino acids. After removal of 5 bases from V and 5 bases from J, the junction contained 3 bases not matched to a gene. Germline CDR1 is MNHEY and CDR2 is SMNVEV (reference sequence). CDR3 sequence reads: CASSQRGHQPQHF. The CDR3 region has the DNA TGTGCCAGCAGTCAAAGGGGGCATCAGCCCCAGCATTTT.

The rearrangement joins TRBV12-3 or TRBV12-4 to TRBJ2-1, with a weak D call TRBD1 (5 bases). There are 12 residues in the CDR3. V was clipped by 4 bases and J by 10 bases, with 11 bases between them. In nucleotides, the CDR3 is TGTGCCAGCAGTTCAGGAAACAGGGAGCAGTTCTTC. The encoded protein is CASSSGNREQFF.

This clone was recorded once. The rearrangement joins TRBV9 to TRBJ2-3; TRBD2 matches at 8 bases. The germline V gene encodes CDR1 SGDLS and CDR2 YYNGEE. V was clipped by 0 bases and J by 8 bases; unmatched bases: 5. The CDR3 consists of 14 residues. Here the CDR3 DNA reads TGTGCCAGCAGCGTAGCTACGGGAGGGGGTACGCAGTATTTT. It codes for CASSVATGGGTQYF.

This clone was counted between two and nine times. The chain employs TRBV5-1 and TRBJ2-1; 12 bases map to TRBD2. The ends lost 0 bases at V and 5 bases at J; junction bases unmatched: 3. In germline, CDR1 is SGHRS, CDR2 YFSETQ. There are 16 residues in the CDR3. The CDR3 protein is CASSLGTSGMHNEQFF. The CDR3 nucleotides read TGCGCCAGCAGCTTGGGGACTAGCGGGATGCACAATGAGCAGTTCTTC.

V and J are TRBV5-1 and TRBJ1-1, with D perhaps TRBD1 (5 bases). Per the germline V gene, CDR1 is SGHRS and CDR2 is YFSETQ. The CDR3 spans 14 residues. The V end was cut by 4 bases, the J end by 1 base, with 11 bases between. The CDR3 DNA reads TGCGCCAGCAGCAATGATGGGGCGAACACTGAAGCTTTCTTT. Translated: CASSNDGANTEAFF. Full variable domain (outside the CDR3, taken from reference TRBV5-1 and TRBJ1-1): KAGVTQTPRYLIKTRGQQVTLSCSPISGHRSVSWYQQTPGQGLQFLFEYFSETQRNKGNFPGRFSGRQFSNSRSEMNVSTLELGDSALYLCASSNDGANTEAFFGQGTRLTVV.

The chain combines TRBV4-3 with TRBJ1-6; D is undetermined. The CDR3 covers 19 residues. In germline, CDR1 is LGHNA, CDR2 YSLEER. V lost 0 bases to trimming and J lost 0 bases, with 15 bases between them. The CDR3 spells CASSQESGLTSSYNSPLHF. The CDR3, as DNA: TGCGCCAGCAGCCAAGAGTCAGGTCTTACGAGCTCCTATAATTCACCCCTCCACTTT.

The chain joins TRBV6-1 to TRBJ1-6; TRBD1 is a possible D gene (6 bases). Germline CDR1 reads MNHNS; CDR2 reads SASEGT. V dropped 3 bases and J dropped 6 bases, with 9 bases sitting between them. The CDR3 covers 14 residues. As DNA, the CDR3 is TGTGCCAGCAGTGATTACAGGGTTAATTCACCCCTCCACTTT. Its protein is CASSDYRVNSPLHF.

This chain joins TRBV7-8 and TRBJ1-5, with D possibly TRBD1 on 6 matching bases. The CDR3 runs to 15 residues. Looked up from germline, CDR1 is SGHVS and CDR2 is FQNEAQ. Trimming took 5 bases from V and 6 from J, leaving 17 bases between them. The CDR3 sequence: CASSVLQGPSQPQHF. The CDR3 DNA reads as TGTGCCAGCAGCGTACTACAGGGCCCCTCTCAGCCCCAGCATTTT.

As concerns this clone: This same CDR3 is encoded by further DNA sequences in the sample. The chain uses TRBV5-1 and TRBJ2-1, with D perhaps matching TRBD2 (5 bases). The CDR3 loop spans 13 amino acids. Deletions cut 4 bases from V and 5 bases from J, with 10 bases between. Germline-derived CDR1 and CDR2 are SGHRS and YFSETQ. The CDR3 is CASSPLRDNEQFF. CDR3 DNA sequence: TGCGCCAGCAGCCCGCTGAGGGACAATGAGCAGTTCTTC.

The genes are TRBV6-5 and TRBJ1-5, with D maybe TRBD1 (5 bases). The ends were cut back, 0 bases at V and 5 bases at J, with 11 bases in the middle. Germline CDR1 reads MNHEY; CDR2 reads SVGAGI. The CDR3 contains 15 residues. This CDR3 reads CASSYSAGFDQPQHF. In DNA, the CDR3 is TGTGCCAGCAGTTACTCAGCAGGGTTTGATCAGCCCCAGCATTTT.

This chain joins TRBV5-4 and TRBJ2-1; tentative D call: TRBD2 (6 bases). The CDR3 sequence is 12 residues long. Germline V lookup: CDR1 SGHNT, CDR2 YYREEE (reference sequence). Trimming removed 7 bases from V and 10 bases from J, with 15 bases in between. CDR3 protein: CASEGGGLEQFF. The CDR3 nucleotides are TGTGCCAGCGAGGGAGGAGGATTGGAGCAGTTCTTC.

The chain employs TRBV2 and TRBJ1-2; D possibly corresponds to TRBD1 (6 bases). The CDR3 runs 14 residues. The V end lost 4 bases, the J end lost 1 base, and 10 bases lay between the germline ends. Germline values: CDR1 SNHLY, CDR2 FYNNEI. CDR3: CASSGQVINYGYTF. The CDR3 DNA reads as TGTGCCAGCAGTGGACAGGTGATTAACTATGGCTACACCTTC.

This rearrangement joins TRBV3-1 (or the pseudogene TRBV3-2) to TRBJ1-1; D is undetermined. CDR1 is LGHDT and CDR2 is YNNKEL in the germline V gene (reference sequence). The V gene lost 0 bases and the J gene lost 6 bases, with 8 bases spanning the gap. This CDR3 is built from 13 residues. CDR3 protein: CASSQDSRSEAFF. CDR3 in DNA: TGTGCCAGCAGCCAAGATTCACGGTCTGAAGCTTTCTTT.

CDR3 region: CASSQDHFRDEKLFF. The CDR3 DNA follows: TGCGCCAGCAGCCAAGATCACTTTCGGGATGAAAAACTGTTTTTT. V usage is TRBV4-1 and J usage is TRBJ1-4; D not resolved. The V end was cut by 0 bases, the J end by 6 bases, with 11 bases between. The CDR3 spans 15 residues. CDR1 and CDR2 (germline): MGHRA, YSYEKL.

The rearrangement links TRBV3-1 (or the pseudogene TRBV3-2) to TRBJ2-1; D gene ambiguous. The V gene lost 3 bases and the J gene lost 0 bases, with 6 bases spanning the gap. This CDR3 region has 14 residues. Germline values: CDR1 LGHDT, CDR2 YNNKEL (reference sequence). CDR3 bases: TGTGCCAGCAGCCAGGGCCTCTCCTACAATGAGCAGTTCTTC. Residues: CASSQGLSYNEQFF.

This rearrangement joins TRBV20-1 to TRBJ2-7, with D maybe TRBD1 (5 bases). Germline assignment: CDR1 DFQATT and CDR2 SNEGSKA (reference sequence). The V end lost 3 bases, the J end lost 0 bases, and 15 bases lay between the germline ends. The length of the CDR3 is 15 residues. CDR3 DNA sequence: TGCAGTGCTAGTCGTGGGGCGAGGAGCTCCTACGAGCAGTACTTC. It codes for CSASRGARSSYEQYF.